This T cell receptor beta chain was sequenced during a study of control samples from healthy donors and cancer patients. Method: immunoSEQ multiplex PCR; TCRdb's copy keeps in-frame clones and lacks some. The sample contains 100,000 to 150,000 clones, 87% of which appear only once. The CDR3 runs to 12 residues. CDR1 is MNHEY, CDR2 SVGAGI, per germline. V dropped 6 bases and J dropped 4; count of bases not matched to a gene: 2. The sample taken for sequencing was blood. The clonotype originates from a man in his 60s in good health. The chain couples TRBV6-5 to TRBJ2-7, with TRBD1 matching over 8 bases. In DNA form, the CDR3 reads TGTGCCAGCAGGGACAGGGATTACGAGCAGTACTTC. Its translation: CASRDRDYEQYF.